One sample yielded the 2 T cell receptor beta chains listed below, sequenced in a study of Ad26.COV2.S vaccination and SARS-CoV-2 variants. Profiled with immunoSEQ multiplex PCR; TCRdb holds only in-frame clones, not every one. The data hold over 400,000 clones, with roughly 87% observed a single time. Noted treatment: about 20 received Ad26.COV2.S at low or high dose, single or two shots; 5 received placebo; per-sample allocation not given. The study sampled participants on day 63 after the first vaccine or placebo injection. Sample: peripheral blood, taken in a trial of Ad26.COV2.S vaccine versus placebo. Receptors originate from a person between 18 and 59 years old who received the Ad26.COV2.S COVID-19 vaccine or a placebo.

The chain couples TRBV12-3 or TRBV12-4 to TRBJ2-2, with D hard to call. CDR3 size: 12 residues. Trimming removed 3 bases at V and 6 bases at J, with 5 bases between. CDR3 residues: CASSFDPGELFF. DNA of the CDR3: TGTGCCAGCAGTTTTGATCCCGGGGAGCTGTTTTTT.

The chain joins TRBV19 to TRBJ2-1; possible D gene TRBD2, 5 bases. CDR1 is LNHDA and CDR2 is SQIVND in the germline V gene (reference sequence). This CDR3 comprises 16 residues. V was cut by 3 bases and J by 6 bases, with 18 bases left in between. DNA for the CDR3: TGTGCCAGTAGTATTGTCCGCGGACCGAGGGCCAATGAGCAGTTCTTC. Its protein is CASSIVRGPRANEQFF.